Each of the 25 T cell receptor beta chains below was sequenced from the same sample in a study of cytomegalovirus exposure and HLA in healthy donors. Sequencing used immunoSEQ multiplex PCR; TCRdb keeps in-frame clones, though not all of them. The table records 90,000 to 130,000 clones, about 85% of them present only once. Sequences were obtained from PBMCs. The receptors shown here come from a woman under 30 in good health and CMV-seronegative.

The rearrangement joins TRBV9 to TRBJ1-1; unclear D gene. Germline CDR1 is SGDLS and CDR2 is YYNGEE. Trimming took 0 bases from V and 5 from J, leaving 17 bases between them. The CDR3 runs 16 residues. CDR3 region: CASSVDPDWGMTEAFF. CDR3 bases: TGTGCCAGCAGCGTAGATCCGGACTGGGGTATGACTGAAGCTTTCTTT. Complete variable domain (other parts from reference TRBV9 and TRBJ1-1): DSGVTQTPKHLITATGQRVTLRCSPRSGDLSVYWYQQSLDQGLQFLIQYYNGEERAKGNILERFSAQQFPDLHSELNLSSLELGDSALYFCASSVDPDWGMTEAFFGQGTRLTVV.

The genes are TRBV2 and TRBJ1-5, with D maybe TRBD1 (6 bases). Germline CDR1 reads SNHLY; CDR2 reads FYNNEI. With 8 bases removed from V and 0 bases from J, the gap between germline ends came to 23 bases. This CDR3 has 18 residues. The CDR3 protein is CASRPRDIGLYSNQPQHF. Written as DNA, the CDR3 is TGTGCCAGCCGACCCCGGGACATTGGCTTATATAGCAATCAGCCCCAGCATTTT.

The rearrangement uses TRBV28 and TRBJ2-3; TRBD1 might be the D (5 bases). V was shortened by 4 bases and J by 4 bases, with 18 bases between the two germline ends. CDR3 length: 16 residues. Looked up from germline, CDR1 is MDHEN and CDR2 is SYDVKM. CDR3 sequence reads: CASSSPARGSADTQYF. For the CDR3, the DNA is TGTGCCAGCAGTTCCCCGGCTAGGGGTAGTGCAGATACGCAGTATTTT.

Points on this clone: Other DNA sequences in the sample encode the same CDR3. The genes are TRBV2 and TRBJ2-3; D is possibly TRBD1 (6 bases). CDR1 is SNHLY, CDR2 FYNNEI, per germline. Between the trimmed V and J ends, which lost 3 bases and 3 bases, there was a span of 10 bases. The length of the CDR3 is 14 residues. The CDR3 is CASSEWQGTDTQYF. CDR3 in DNA: TGTGCCAGCAGTGAGTGGCAGGGGACAGATACGCAGTATTTT.

J is TRBJ2-3 and V is TRBV10-3, with D possibly being TRBD2 (5 bases). Trimming removed 4 bases at V and 2 bases at J, with 16 bases between. The CDR3 spans 16 residues. Germline assignment: CDR1 ENHRY and CDR2 SYGVKD. CDR3 DNA: TGTGCCATCAGTGGATCAAGGGAGAAGGACACAGATACGCAGTATTTT. Its translation: CAISGSREKDTDTQYF.

The rearrangement joins TRBV6-1 to TRBJ2-7; the D gene is possibly TRBD2 (6 bases). This CDR3 contains 14 residues. The V gene lost 6 bases and the J gene lost 3 bases, with 15 bases spanning the gap. Germline CDR1 reads MNHNS; CDR2 reads SASEGT. CDR3: CASREGMGIYEQYF. CDR3 nucleotides: TGTGCCAGCAGGGAGGGTATGGGAATCTACGAGCAGTACTTC.

V and J are TRBV30 and TRBJ1-3, with a weak D call TRBD1 (5 bases). Trimming shortened V by 5 bases and J by 4 bases, and 9 bases separated the two germline ends. The CDR3 consists of 12 residues. CDR1 and CDR2 from the germline V gene are GTSNPN and SVGIG (reference sequence). The CDR3 sequence is CAWAGKGNTIYF. DNA of the CDR3: TGTGCCTGGGCAGGGAAAGGAAACACCATATATTTT.

The chain employs TRBV7-2 and TRBJ1-3; no firm D call. The CDR3 length is 14 residues. The V end was cut by 4 bases, the J end by 3 bases, with 10 bases between. Germline CDR1 is SGHTA and CDR2 is FQGNSA. The CDR3, as DNA: TGTGCCAGCAGCTCTCCAGGTTTTGGAAACACCATATATTTT. Amino acids: CASSSPGFGNTIYF.

The chain is built from TRBV30 and TRBJ1-6; tentative D call: TRBD1 (5 bases). V lost 2 bases and J 8 bases, leaving 13 bases between the germline ends. Germline V gene lookup returns CDR1 GTSNPN and CDR2 SVGIG (reference sequence). This CDR3 is built from 14 residues. The CDR3 DNA reads TGTGCCTGGAGTTCAGGGATTTCGGATTCACCCCTCCACTTT. Translation gives CAWSSGISDSPLHF. Combining the CDR3 with reference TRBV30 and TRBJ1-6 gives the whole variable domain SQTIHQWPATLVQPVGSPLSLECTVEGTSNPNLYWYRQAAGRGLQLLFYSVGIGQISSEVPQNLSASRPQDRQFILSSKKLLLSDSGFYLCAWSSGISDSPLHFGNGTRLTVT.

This clone counts as medium-sized (0.01 to 0.1%). The CDR3 coding sequence is TGCAGCGTTGGGACTAGCGGGGGGGACTACAATGAGCAGTTCTTC. Encoded protein: CSVGTSGGDYNEQFF. J is TRBJ2-1 and V is TRBV29-1; 15 bases match TRBD2. In germline, CDR1 is SQVTM, CDR2 ANQGSEA. V trimming: 4 bases; J trimming: 3 bases; junction bases outside the gene matches: 1. CDR3 length equals 15 residues.

CDR3 loop: CASSLKNQPQHF. The CDR3 nucleotides read TGTGCCAGCAGCCTAAAAAATCAGCCCCAGCATTTT. This chain joins TRBV13 and TRBJ1-5, with D unresolved. This CDR3 is built from 12 residues. CDR1 and CDR2 from the germline V gene are PRHDT and FYEKMQ (reference sequence). Deletions cut 5 bases from V and 4 bases from J, with 6 bases between.

This chain connects TRBV19 to TRBJ1-5, with D perhaps matching TRBD1 (5 bases). Germline-derived CDR1 and CDR2 are LNHDA and SQIVND (reference sequence). This CDR3 region has 15 residues. V was pared by 6 bases and J by 0 bases, with 12 bases between. The CDR3 loop is CASRPRDNSNQPQHF. The CDR3 region has the DNA TGTGCCAGTAGGCCCAGGGATAATAGCAATCAGCCCCAGCATTTT.

V and J are TRBV2 and TRBJ2-3; a weak D match, TRBD2 (6 bases). This CDR3 has 16 residues. Trimming pared 1 base from V and 6 bases from J, leaving 17 bases between. CDR1 is SNHLY and CDR2 is FYNNEI in the germline V gene. The chain's CDR3 is CASSEGGTLTRDTQYF. DNA of the CDR3: TGTGCCAGCAGTGAAGGCGGGACTCTAACGAGGGATACGCAGTATTTT.

Details on this clone: In the same sample, other DNA sequences code for this CDR3. The chain joins TRBV19 to TRBJ1-1; the match to TRBD1 covers 7 bases. The CDR3 has 14 amino acids. The V and J ends lost 4 bases and 1 base, in that order; junction bases with no gene match: 3. Germline V CDR1 and CDR2: LNHDA, SQIVND (reference sequence). The CDR3 spells CASSTRQGNTEAFF. As DNA, the CDR3 is TGTGCCAGTAGTACACGACAGGGGAACACTGAAGCTTTCTTT.

The chain recombines TRBV9 with TRBJ2-3; tentatively, D is TRBD2 (5 bases). Germline loops: CDR1 SGDLS, CDR2 YYNGEE. Deletions cut 2 bases from V and 4 bases from J, with 14 bases between. There are 15 residues in the CDR3. CDR3 in DNA: TGTGCCAGCAGCGTCCCCAGCGGATTCGCAGATACGCAGTATTTT. It is translated as CASSVPSGFADTQYF.

The chain combines TRBV5-1 with TRBJ2-7; D perhaps matches TRBD1 (6 bases). V lost 1 base to trimming and J lost 3 bases, with 11 bases between them. Germline V gene lookup returns CDR1 SGHRS and CDR2 YFSETQ. The CDR3 sequence is 14 residues long. CDR3 region: CASSLRQADYEQYF. Here the CDR3 DNA reads TGCGCCAGCAGCTTGAGACAGGCCGACTACGAGCAGTACTTC.

The chain is built from TRBV4-2 and TRBJ2-3; TRBD2 agrees at 7 bases. J was trimmed by 4 bases and V by 0 bases; bases with no gene match: 4. Germline V lookup: CDR1 LGHNA, CDR2 YNFKEQ. This CDR3 is 15 amino acids long. CDR3 region: CASSQETSWADTQYF. As DNA, the CDR3 is TGTGCCAGCAGCCAAGAGACTAGCTGGGCAGATACGCAGTATTTT.

The rearrangement joins TRBV25-1 to TRBJ2-7; 8 bases map to TRBD1. The CDR3 runs to 12 residues. The germline V gene has CDR1 MGHDK and CDR2 SYGVNS. Trimming removed 7 bases from V and 2 bases from J; junction bases left unmatched: 1. The CDR3 DNA reads as TGTGCCAGCACGGGACAGGCCTACGAGCAGTACTTC. Translation: CASTGQAYEQYF.

The rearrangement links TRBV6-1 to TRBJ1-1, with a tentative D call TRBD1 (6 bases). The CDR3 covers 13 residues. Germline CDR1 reads MNHNS; CDR2 reads SASEGT. Between the trimmed V and J ends, which lost 3 bases and 3 bases, there was a span of 8 bases. The CDR3 sequence is CASSEGAHTEAFF. CDR3 coding DNA: TGTGCCAGCAGTGAGGGGGCGCACACTGAAGCTTTCTTT.

This clone was recorded a few times. The chain is built from TRBV7-9 and TRBJ2-2; TRBD2 is a possible D gene (6 bases). Looked up from germline, CDR1 is SEHNR and CDR2 is FQNEAQ (reference sequence). Trimming shortened V by 11 bases and J by 6 bases, and 19 bases separated the two germline ends. There are 14 residues in the CDR3. CDR3 nucleotide sequence: TGTGCCTGCGGGGTAGCAGTAACTGCCGGGGAGCTGTTTTTT. Encoded protein: CACGVAVTAGELFF.

The CDR3 loop reads CASSYSATTNQPQHF. The CDR3 nucleotides read TGTGCCAGCAGTTACTCCGCGACAACCAATCAGCCCCAGCATTTT. V and J are TRBV6-5 and TRBJ1-5; D uncertain. From germline, CDR1 is MNHEY and CDR2 SVGAGI. V was clipped by 0 bases and J by 3 bases, with 9 bases between them. This CDR3 comprises 15 residues.

This clone was counted once. This rearrangement joins TRBV19 to TRBJ1-1; TRBD1 matches 8 bases. Trimming at V came to 7 bases and at J to 0 bases, leaving 4 bases not matched to a gene. Germline V gene sequence: CDR1 LNHDA, CDR2 SQIVND (reference sequence). This CDR3 has 14 residues. The CDR3 here is CASIGQGLNTEAFF. The CDR3 nucleotides are TGTGCCAGTATTGGACAGGGTCTGAACACTGAAGCTTTCTTT. Supplemented by reference TRBV19 and TRBJ1-1, the full variable domain reads DGGITQSPKYLFRKEGQNVTLSCEQNLNHDAMYWYRQDPGQGLRLIYYSQIVNDFQKGDIAEGYSVSREKKESFPLTVTSAQKNPTAFYLCASIGQGLNTEAFFGQGTRLTVV.

The CDR3 DNA follows: TGTGCCAGCAGCCCCTTGGCGGCGGGGAGCAATGAGCAGTTCTTC. Translating it yields CASSPLAAGSNEQFF. The gene calls are TRBV7-2 and TRBJ2-1; tentatively, D is TRBD2 (6 bases). Deletions cut 5 bases from V and 6 bases from J, with 17 bases between. CDR1 and CDR2 from the germline V gene are SGHTA and FQGNSA. The CDR3 length is 15 residues.

CDR3 amino acids: CASREAGYEQYF. The DNA of the CDR3 is TGTGCCAGCAGGGAGGCGGGCTACGAGCAGTACTTC. The rearrangement uses TRBV28 and TRBJ2-7, with D perhaps TRBD2 (5 bases). Germline V CDR1 and CDR2: MDHEN, SYDVKM. CDR3 length: 12 residues. V lost 6 bases and J 3 bases, leaving 9 bases between the germline ends. Based on the CDR3 plus reference TRBV28 and TRBJ2-7, the full variable domain is DVKVTQSSRYLVKRTGEKVFLECVQDMDHENMFWYRQDPGLGLRLIYFSYDVKMKEKGDIPEGYSVSREKKERFSLILESASTNQTSMYLCASREAGYEQYFGPGTRLTVT.

The CDR3 here is CATSSGTGPNTGELFF. The DNA for the CDR3 is TGTGCCACCAGCAGTGGGACAGGCCCGAACACCGGGGAGCTGTTTTTT. This chain uses TRBV15 with TRBJ2-2; 8 positions agree with TRBD1. The trim removed 3 bases at V and 0 bases at J, leaving 3 bases unmatched. The CDR3 runs 16 residues. CDR1 is LNHNV, CDR2 YYDKDF, per germline (reference sequence).